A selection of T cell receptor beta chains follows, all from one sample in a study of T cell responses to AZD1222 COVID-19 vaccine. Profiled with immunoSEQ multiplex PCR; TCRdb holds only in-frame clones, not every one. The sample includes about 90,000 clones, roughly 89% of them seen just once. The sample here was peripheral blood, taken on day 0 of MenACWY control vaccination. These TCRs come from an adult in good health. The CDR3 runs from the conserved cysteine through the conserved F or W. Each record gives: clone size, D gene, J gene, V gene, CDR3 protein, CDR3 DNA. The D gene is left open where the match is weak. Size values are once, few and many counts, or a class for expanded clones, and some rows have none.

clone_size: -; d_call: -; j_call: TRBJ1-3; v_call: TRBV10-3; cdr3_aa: CAISDPLSRNSGNTIYF; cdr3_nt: TGTGCCATCAGCGACCCTCTTAGCCGGAACTCTGGAAACACCATATATTTT
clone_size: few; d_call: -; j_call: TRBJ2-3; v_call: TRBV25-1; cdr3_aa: CASSMNQGDTQYF; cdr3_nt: TGTGCCAGCAGCATGAACCAGGGAGATACGCAGTATTTT
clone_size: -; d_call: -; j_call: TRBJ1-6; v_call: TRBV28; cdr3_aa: CASSLTQGSPLHF; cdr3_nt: TGTGCCAGCAGTTTGACGCAGGGGTCACCCCTCCACTTT
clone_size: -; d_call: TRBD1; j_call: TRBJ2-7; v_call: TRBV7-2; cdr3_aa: CASSETGTGPYEQYF; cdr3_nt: TGTGCCAGCAGCGAGACAGGGACCGGGCCCTACGAGCAGTACTTC
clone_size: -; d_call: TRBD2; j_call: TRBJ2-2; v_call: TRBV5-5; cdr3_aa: CASSLAGTGELFF; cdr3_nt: TGTGCCAGCAGCTTAGCGGGAACCGGGGAGCTGTTTTTT
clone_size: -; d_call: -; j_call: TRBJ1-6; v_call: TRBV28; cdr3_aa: CASSLTKGHSPLHF; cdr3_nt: TGTGCCAGCAGTTTGACCAAAGGACATTCACCCCTCCACTTT
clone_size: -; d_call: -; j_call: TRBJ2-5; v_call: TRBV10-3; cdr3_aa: CAISDGRNRQQETQYF; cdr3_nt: TGTGCCATCAGTGACGGCAGAAACAGGCAACAAGAGACCCAGTACTTC
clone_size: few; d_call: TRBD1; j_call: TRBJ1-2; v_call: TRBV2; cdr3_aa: CASRGDRERGYTF; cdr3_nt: TGTGCCAGCAGGGGAGACAGGGAGAGGGGCTACACCTTC
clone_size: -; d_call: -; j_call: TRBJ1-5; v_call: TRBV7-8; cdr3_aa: CASSLSEWVVDQPQHF; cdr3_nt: TGTGCCAGCAGCTTATCCGAGTGGGTCGTGGATCAGCCCCAGCATTTT
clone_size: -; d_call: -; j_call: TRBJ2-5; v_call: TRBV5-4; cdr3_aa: CASSYVTGRETQYF; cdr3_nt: TGTGCCAGCAGCTACGTCACAGGGCGGGAGACCCAGTACTTC
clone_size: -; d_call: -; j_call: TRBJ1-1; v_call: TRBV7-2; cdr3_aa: CASSLGFGEAFF; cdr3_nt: TGTGCCAGCAGCTTAGGGTTTGGTGAAGCTTTCTTT
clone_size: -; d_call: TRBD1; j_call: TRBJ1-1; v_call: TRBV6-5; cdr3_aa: CASSRTGTVNTEAFF; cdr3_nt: TGTGCCAGCAGCCGCACCGGGACAGTGAACACTGAAGCTTTCTTT
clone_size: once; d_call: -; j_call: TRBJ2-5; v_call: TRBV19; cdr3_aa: CASNNEETQYF; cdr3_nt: TGTGCCAGTAATAACGAGGAGACCCAGTACTTC
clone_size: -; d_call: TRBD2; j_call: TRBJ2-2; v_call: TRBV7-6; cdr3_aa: CASSLTPTSGMNTGELFF; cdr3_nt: TGTGCCAGCAGCTTAACCCCGACTAGCGGGATGAACACCGGGGAGCTGTTTTTT
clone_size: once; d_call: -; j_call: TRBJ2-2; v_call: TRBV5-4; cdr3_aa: CASSWRPIGNTGELFF; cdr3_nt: TGTGCCAGCAGTTGGAGGCCTATCGGGAACACCGGGGAGCTGTTTTTT
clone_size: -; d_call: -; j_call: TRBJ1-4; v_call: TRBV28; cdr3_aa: CASSVYLATNEKLFF; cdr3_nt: TGTGCCAGCAGTGTATACCTTGCAACTAATGAAAAACTGTTTTTT
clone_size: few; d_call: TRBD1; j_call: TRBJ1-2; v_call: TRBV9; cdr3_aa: CASSATGGRYGYTF; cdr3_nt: TGTGCCAGCAGCGCTACAGGGGGCCGGTATGGCTACACCTTC
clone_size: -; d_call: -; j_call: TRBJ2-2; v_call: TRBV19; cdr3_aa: CASTPDGNTGELFF; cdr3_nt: TGTGCCAGCACCCCCGATGGGAACACCGGGGAGCTGTTTTTT
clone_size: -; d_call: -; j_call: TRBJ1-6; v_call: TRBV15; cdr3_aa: CATNKGGTSDSPLHF; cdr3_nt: TGTGCCACCAACAAAGGAGGGACGTCGGATTCACCCCTCCACTTT
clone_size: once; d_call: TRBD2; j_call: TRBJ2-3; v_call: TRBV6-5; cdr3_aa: CASSYSAGGADTQYF; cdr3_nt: TGTGCCAGCAGTTACTCGGCGGGAGGCGCAGATACGCAGTATTTT
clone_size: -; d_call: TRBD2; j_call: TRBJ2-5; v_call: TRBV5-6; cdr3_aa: CASSPGTSGGAVRGETQYF; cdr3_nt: TGTGCCAGCAGCCCTGGGACTAGCGGGGGTGCCGTCCGCGGAGAGACCCAGTACTTC
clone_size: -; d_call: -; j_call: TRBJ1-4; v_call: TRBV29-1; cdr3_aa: CSVGKSTNEKLFF; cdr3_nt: TGCAGCGTTGGAAAATCAACTAATGAAAAACTGTTTTTT
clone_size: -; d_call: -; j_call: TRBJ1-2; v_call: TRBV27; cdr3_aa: CASSLSADSYGYTF; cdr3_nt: TGTGCCAGCAGTTTATCCGCGGACAGCTATGGCTACACCTTC
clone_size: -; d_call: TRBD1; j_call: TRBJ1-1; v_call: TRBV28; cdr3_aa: CASSRDRGEAFF; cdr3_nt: TGTGCCAGCAGTCGGGACAGGGGTGAAGCTTTCTTT
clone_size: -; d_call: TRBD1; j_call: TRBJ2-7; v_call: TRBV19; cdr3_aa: CASSIGTGSEQYF; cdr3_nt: TGTGCCAGTAGTATCGGGACAGGAAGCGAGCAGTACTTC
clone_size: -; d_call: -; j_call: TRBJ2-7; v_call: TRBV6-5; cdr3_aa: CASSYSRDGFYEQYF; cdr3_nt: TGTGCCAGCAGTTACTCAAGGGACGGATTCTACGAGCAGTACTTC
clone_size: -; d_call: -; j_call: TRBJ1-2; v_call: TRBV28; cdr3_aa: CASSLEARDYGYTF; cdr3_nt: TGTGCCAGCAGTTTAGAGGCAAGGGACTATGGCTACACCTTC
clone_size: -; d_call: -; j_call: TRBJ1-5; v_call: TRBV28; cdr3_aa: CASSAQGLYQPQHF; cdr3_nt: TGTGCCAGCAGTGCACAGGGCCTATATCAGCCCCAGCATTTT
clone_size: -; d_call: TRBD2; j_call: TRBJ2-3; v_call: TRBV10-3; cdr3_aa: CAISEQGLAGAGGPGDTQYF; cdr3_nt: TGTGCCATCAGTGAGCAGGGACTAGCGGGAGCGGGGGGCCCAGGAGATACGCAGTATTTT
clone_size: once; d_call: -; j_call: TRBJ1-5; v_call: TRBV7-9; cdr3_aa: CASSPTDASQPQHF; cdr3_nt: TGTGCCAGCAGCCCTACGGACGCCTCCCAGCCCCAGCATTTT
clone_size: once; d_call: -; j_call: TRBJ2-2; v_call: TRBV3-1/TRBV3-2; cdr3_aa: CASSQVWGANTGELFF; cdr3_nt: TGTGCCAGCAGCCAAGTGTGGGGCGCCAACACCGGGGAGCTGTTTTTT
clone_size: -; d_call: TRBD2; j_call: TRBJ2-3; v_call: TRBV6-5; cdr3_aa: CATKREGPDTQYF; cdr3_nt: TGTGCCACCAAGCGGGAGGGCCCAGATACGCAGTATTTT
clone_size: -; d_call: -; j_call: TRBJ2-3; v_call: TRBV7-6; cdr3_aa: CASSDPTSPSTDTQYF; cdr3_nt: TGTGCCAGCAGCGATCCCACAAGTCCTAGCACAGATACGCAGTATTTT
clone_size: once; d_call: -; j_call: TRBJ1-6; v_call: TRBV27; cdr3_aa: CASSSRGVGHSPLHF; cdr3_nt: TGTGCCAGCAGTTCCCGGGGGGTCGGGCATTCACCCCTCCACTTT
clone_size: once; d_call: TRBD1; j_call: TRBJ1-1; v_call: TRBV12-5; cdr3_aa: CASGPSGQGSTEAFF; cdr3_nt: TGTGCTAGTGGCCCTTCCGGACAGGGGAGTACTGAAGCTTTCTTT
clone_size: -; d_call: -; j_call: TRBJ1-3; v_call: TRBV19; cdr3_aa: CATSTLGQVSGNTIYF; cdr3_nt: TGTGCGACGTCGACCCTGGGGCAGGTCTCTGGAAACACCATATATTTT
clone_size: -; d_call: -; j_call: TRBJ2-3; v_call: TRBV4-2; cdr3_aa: CASSQDRIGGPGDTQYF; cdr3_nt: TGTGCCAGCAGCCAAGATCGTATCGGGGGCCCCGGGGATACGCAGTATTTT